The entry that follows covers one T cell receptor beta chain sequence. This sample stems from a study of blood T cell repertoires in COVID-19. Study-wide context: COVID-19 samples from acute and convalescent phases originated in the United States, Italy and Spain. T cells, B-cell-depleted T cells, or PBMCs supplied cDNA or gDNA.

Trimming at V came to 3 bases and at J to 1 base, leaving 2 bases not matched to a gene. Germline-derived CDR1 and CDR2 are SNHLY and FYNNEI. This CDR3 has 14 residues. How the authors handled the data: Cell counts per sample came from amplifying reference gene primers. Sequencing used immunoSEQ multiplex PCR; TCRdb keeps in-frame clones, though not all of them. Clone size and V and J calls were adopted from that table, with D and trimming inferred from the DNA. The sample carries 120,000 to 150,000 clones, over 70% recorded once. The specimen sequenced was peripheral blood. The clonotype originates from a man older than 75 with acute or convalescent COVID-19. V usage is TRBV2 and J usage is TRBJ1-1; the match to TRBD1 covers 7 bases. The CDR3 region is CASSDRQGNTEAFF. The CDR3 DNA follows: TGTGCCAGCAGTGACCGACAGGGGAACACTGAAGCTTTCTTT.